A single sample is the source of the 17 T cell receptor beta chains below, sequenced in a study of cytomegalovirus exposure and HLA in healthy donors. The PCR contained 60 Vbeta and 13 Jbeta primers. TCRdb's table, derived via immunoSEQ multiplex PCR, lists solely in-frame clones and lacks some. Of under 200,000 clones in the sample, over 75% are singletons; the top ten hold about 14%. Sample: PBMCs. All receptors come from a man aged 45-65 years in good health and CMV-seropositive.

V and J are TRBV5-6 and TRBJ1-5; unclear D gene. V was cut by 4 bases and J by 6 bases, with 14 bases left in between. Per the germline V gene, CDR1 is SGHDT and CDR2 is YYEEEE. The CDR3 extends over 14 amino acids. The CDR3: CASSLWRSGQPQHF. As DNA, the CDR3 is TGTGCCAGCAGCCTGTGGCGGTCCGGTCAGCCCCAGCATTTT.

This CDR3 reads CASSQVVRDFYGYTF. CDR3 nucleotide sequence: TGCGCCAGCAGCCAAGTCGTCAGGGATTTCTATGGCTACACCTTC. The chain combines TRBV4-1 with TRBJ1-2; D is possibly TRBD1 (5 bases). This CDR3 is built from 15 residues. Germline-derived CDR1 and CDR2 are MGHRA and YSYEKL. Trimming stripped 1 base from V and 4 bases from J, with 13 bases between.

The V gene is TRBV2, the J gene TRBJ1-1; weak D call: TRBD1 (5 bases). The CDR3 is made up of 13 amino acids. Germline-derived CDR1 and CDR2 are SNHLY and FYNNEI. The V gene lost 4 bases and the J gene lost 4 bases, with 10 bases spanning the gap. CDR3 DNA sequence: TGTGCCAGCAGTGTGGACCAGGGCACTGAAGCTTTCTTT. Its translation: CASSVDQGTEAFF.

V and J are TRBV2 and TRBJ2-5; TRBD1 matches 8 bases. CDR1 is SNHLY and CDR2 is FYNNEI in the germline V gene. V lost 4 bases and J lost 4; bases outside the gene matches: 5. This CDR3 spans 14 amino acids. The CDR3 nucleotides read TGTGCCAGCAGTGTTGACAGGGGTGGAGAGACCCAGTACTTC. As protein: CASSVDRGGETQYF. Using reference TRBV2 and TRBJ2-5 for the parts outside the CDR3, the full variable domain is EPEVTQTPSHQVTQMGQEVILRCVPISNHLYFYWYRQILGQKVEFLVSFYNNEISEKSEIFDDQFSVERPDGSNFTLKIRSTKLEDSAMYFCASSVDRGGETQYFGPGTRLLVL.

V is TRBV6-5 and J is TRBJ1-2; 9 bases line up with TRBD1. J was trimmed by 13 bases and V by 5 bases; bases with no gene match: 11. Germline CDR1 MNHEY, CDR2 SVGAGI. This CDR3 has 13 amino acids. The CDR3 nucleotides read TGTGCCAGCAGTAATCCGGGACAGGGAGCTTCCACCTTC. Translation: CASSNPGQGASTF.

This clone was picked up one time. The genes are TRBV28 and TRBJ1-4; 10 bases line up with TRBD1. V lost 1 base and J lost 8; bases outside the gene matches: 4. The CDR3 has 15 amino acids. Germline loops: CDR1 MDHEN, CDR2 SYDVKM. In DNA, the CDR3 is TGTGCCAGCAGTTTATCGACAGGGGGCTTCGAAAAACTGTTTTTT. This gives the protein CASSLSTGGFEKLFF.

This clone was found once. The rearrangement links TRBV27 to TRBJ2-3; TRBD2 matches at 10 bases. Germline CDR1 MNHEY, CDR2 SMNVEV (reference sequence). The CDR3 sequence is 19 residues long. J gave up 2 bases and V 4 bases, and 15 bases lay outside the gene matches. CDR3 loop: CASSSPSGVAGGDTDTQYF. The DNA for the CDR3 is TGTGCCAGCAGTTCGCCTAGCGGGGTAGCGGGGGGAGACACAGATACGCAGTATTTT.

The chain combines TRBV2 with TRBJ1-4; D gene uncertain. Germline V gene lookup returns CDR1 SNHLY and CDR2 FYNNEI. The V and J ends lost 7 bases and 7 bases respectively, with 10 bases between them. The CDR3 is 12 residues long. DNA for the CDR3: TGTGCCAGCAAGCCCGACTCTGAAAAACTGTTTTTT. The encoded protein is CASKPDSEKLFF.

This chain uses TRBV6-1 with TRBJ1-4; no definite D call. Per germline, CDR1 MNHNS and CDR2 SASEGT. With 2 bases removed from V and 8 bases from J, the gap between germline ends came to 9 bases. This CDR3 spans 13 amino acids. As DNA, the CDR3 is TGTGCCAGCAGTGAACAGCTAGGAGAAAAACTGTTTTTT. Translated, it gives CASSEQLGEKLFF.

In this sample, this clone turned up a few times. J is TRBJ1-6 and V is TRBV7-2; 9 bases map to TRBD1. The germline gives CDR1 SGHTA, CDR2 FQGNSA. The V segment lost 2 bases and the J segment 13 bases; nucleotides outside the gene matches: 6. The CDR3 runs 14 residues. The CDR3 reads CASSLRGTGSPLHF. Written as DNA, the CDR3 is TGTGCCAGCAGCTTAAGGGGGACAGGGTCCCCCCTCCACTTT.

CDR3 in DNA: TGTGCCAGCAGCTTAGCGCGTGGGGGCGGGGAGACCCAGTACTTC. Translated, it gives CASSLARGGGETQYF. This rearrangement joins TRBV7-6 to TRBJ2-5, with D possibly being TRBD1 (6 bases). This CDR3 is 15 amino acids long. In germline, CDR1 is SGHVS, CDR2 FNYEAQ. Deletions cut 0 bases from V and 5 bases from J, with 13 bases between.

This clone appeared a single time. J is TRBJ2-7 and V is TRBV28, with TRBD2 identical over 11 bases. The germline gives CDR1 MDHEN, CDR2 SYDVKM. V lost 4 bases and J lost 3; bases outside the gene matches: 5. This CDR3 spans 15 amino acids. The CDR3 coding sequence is TGTGCCAGCAGTTGGCCCGGGACTAGCGGCTACGAGCAGTACTTC. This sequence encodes CASSWPGTSGYEQYF.

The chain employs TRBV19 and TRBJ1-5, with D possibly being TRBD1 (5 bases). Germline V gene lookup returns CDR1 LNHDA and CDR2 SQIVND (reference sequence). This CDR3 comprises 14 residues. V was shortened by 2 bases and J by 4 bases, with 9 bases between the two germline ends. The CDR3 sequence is CASSIIGGNQPQHF. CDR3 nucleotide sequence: TGTGCCAGTAGTATAATCGGGGGGAATCAGCCCCAGCATTTT.

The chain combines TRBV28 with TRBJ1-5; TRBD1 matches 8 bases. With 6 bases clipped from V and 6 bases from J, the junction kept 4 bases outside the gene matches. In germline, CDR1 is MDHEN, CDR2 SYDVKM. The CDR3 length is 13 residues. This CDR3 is CASSSQGAQPQHF. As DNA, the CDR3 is TGTGCCAGCAGCTCCCAGGGGGCTCAGCCCCAGCATTTT.

In nucleotides, the CDR3 is TGCAGCGTTGATCGGGCCGTACAGGGTGGCTACACCTTC. Protein product: CSVDRAVQGGYTF. The chain combines TRBV29-1 with TRBJ1-2, with D maybe TRBD1 (6 bases). From germline, CDR1 is SQVTM and CDR2 ANQGSEA. This CDR3 is 13 amino acids long. V lost 3 bases, J lost 7 bases, and 15 bases lay in between.

The CDR3 is CATGTGDFWSPLHF. For the CDR3, the DNA is TGTGCCACTGGGACAGGGGATTTTTGGTCACCCCTCCACTTT. This chain connects TRBV27 to TRBJ1-6, with 10 bases lining up with TRBD1. The CDR3 is 14 residues long. Trimming took 10 bases from V and 10 from J; bases not matched to a gene: 10. The germline V gene encodes CDR1 MNHEY and CDR2 SMNVEV (reference sequence).

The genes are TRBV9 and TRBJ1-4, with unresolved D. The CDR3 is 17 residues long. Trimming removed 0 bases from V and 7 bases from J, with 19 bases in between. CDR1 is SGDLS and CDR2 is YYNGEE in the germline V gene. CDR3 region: CASSVGQISLSGEKLFF. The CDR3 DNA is TGTGCCAGCAGCGTAGGTCAGATATCACTAAGCGGTGAAAAACTGTTTTTT.